The 27 T cell receptor beta chains in this list originate from one sample, sequenced in a study of T cell changes during pregnancy in multiple sclerosis. Generated by immunoSEQ multiplex PCR, the TCRdb table keeps only in-frame clones and is missing some. The sample shows tens of thousands of clones, approximately 90% of them seen only once. Sequences were derived from CD4+ T cells from peripheral blood mononuclear cells, sampled after pregnancy. The receptor set was obtained from a female donor in good health, enrolled as a control in a pregnancy study.

The V call is TRBV7-2, the J call TRBJ2-3; TRBD2 matches 14 bases. Germline-derived CDR1 and CDR2 are SGHTA and FQGNSA. V was pared by 7 bases and J by 4 bases, with 16 bases of the junction left unmatched. The CDR3 contains 19 residues. As DNA, the CDR3 is TGTGCCAGCATCAAAGGGGGGACTAGCGGGGGAGTAGTCCCAGATACGCAGTATTTT. This codes for CASIKGGTSGGVVPDTQYF.

This clone has just one count. This chain links TRBV10-3 with TRBJ2-6, with D possibly TRBD2 on 6 matching bases. This CDR3 is 14 amino acids long. Deletions cut 8 bases from V and 2 bases from J, with 10 bases between. The germline gives CDR1 ENHRY, CDR2 SYGVKD. In DNA form, the CDR3 reads TGTGCCATCCGGGGGACCCCTGGGGCCAACGTCCTGACTTTC. Its protein product is CAIRGTPGANVLTF.

The chain joins TRBV18 to TRBJ1-4, with 9 positions matching TRBD1. J lost 6 bases, V lost 3 bases, and 8 bases had no gene match. This CDR3 has 16 amino acids. The germline V gene has CDR1 KGHSH and CDR2 LQKENI. CDR3 in DNA: TGTGCCAGCTCACCCGGATCGGACAGGGGAGATGAAAAACTGTTTTTT. It specifies CASSPGSDRGDEKLFF.

This chain connects TRBV19 to TRBJ1-5; 9 nucleotides agree with TRBD1. With 6 bases clipped from V and 4 bases from J, the junction kept 10 bases outside the gene matches. The CDR3 sequence is 16 residues long. Germline CDR1 is LNHDA and CDR2 is SQIVND (reference sequence). CDR3 nucleotides: TGTGCCAGTAGCAATACAGGGGGCTTCCTAAATCAGCCCCAGCATTTT. It encodes CASSNTGGFLNQPQHF.

Here the CDR3 reads CASSQAGGAYTQYF. CDR3 bases: TGCGCCAGCAGCCAAGCAGGGGGCGCGTATACGCAGTATTTT. J is TRBJ2-3 and V is TRBV4-3; 8 positions match TRBD1. The germline V gene has CDR1 LGHNA and CDR2 YSLEER. The length of the CDR3 is 14 residues. V lost 1 base and J lost 7; bases outside the gene matches: 4.

The chain recombines TRBV5-1 with TRBJ2-7, with D unresolved. Germline assignment: CDR1 SGHRS and CDR2 YFSETQ. This CDR3 has 11 amino acids. Trimming removed 3 bases at V and 3 bases at J, with 4 bases between. The CDR3 coding sequence is TGCGCCAGCAGCTCGAGCTACGAGCAGTACTTC. Translating gives CASSSSYEQYF.

The J gene is TRBJ1-4, the V gene TRBV4-2; tentatively, D is TRBD1 (6 bases). Looked up from germline, CDR1 is LGHNA and CDR2 is YNFKEQ. The CDR3 length is 14 residues. With 3 bases removed from V and 4 bases from J, the gap between germline ends came to 9 bases. This CDR3 reads CASSQDSRNEKLFF. The CDR3 DNA sequence: TGTGCCAGCAGCCAGGACAGCCGTAATGAAAAACTGTTTTTT.

V gene TRBV30 combines with J gene TRBJ1-4; weak D call: TRBD1 (6 bases). The CDR3 has 17 amino acids. CDR1 is GTSNPN, CDR2 SVGIG, per germline (reference sequence). V was clipped by 2 bases and J by 7 bases, with 23 bases between them. CDR3 protein: CAWSRPSGGRGGEKLFF. The CDR3 DNA reads TGTGCCTGGAGTCGGCCTTCGGGGGGGCGCGGTGGTGAAAAACTGTTTTTT.

The V gene is TRBV28, the J gene TRBJ1-4; D is possibly TRBD1 (6 bases). Germline loops: CDR1 MDHEN, CDR2 SYDVKM. CDR3 length: 13 residues. Trimming took 11 bases from V and 3 from J, leaving 13 bases between them. In nucleotides, the CDR3 is TGTGCCGCCACAGGGCCCGCTAATGAAAAACTGTTTTTT. Its protein is CAATGPANEKLFF.

The chain joins TRBV5-1 to TRBJ2-5; TRBD1 matches at 7 bases. Trimming at V came to 5 bases and at J to 2 bases, leaving 3 bases not matched to a gene. CDR1 SGHRS and CDR2 YFSETQ come from the germline V gene. The CDR3 is 13 residues long. Here the CDR3 DNA reads TGCGCCAGCAGACCGGGACAGCAAGAGACCCAGTACTTC. It encodes CASRPGQQETQYF.

DNA of the CDR3: TGTGCCAGTACCCGGACAGGGGTTGAAGCTTTCTTT. Amino acids: CASTRTGVEAFF. The V gene is TRBV19, the J gene TRBJ1-1, with TRBD1 identical over 9 bases. Germline V gene lookup returns CDR1 LNHDA and CDR2 SQIVND (reference sequence). This CDR3 has 12 residues. J lost 7 bases, V lost 7 bases, and 4 bases had no gene match.

The V call is TRBV7-2, the J call TRBJ1-2, with 11 bases matching TRBD1. CDR3 length: 15 residues. With V trimmed by 5 bases and J by 3 bases, 5 bases remained unmatched. The V gene's germline CDR1 is SGHTA and CDR2 FQGNSA. The CDR3 DNA sequence: TGTGCCAGCAGCGGGGGACAGGGGGAACACTATGGCTACACCTTC. It encodes CASSGGQGEHYGYTF.

The gene calls are TRBV15 and TRBJ1-2; no clear D. The germline V gene has CDR1 LNHNV and CDR2 YYDKDF (reference sequence). V shed 8 bases and J shed 0 bases, with 7 bases lying between them. There are 12 residues in the CDR3. In DNA form, the CDR3 reads TGTGCCACCGCTGAGGCTAACTATGGCTACACCTTC. Residues: CATAEANYGYTF.

This clone was seen a few times. The chain recombines TRBV19 with TRBJ1-5; D might be TRBD1 (6 bases). The CDR3 is 14 residues long. The V end was cut by 6 bases, the J end by 2 bases, with 11 bases between. The V gene's germline CDR1 is LNHDA and CDR2 SQIVND (reference sequence). The CDR3 here is CASSPWTGNQPQHF. In DNA form, the CDR3 reads TGTGCCAGTAGCCCGTGGACAGGCAATCAGCCCCAGCATTTT.

V is TRBV9 and J is TRBJ1-1, with D unclear. V was cut by 0 bases and J by 1 base, with 10 bases left in between. There are 15 residues in the CDR3. Germline V gives CDR1 SGDLS, CDR2 YYNGEE. The CDR3 is CASSVAGRANTEAFF. Written as DNA, the CDR3 is TGTGCCAGCAGCGTAGCGGGGAGAGCGAACACTGAAGCTTTCTTT. Together with reference TRBV9 and TRBJ1-1, the CDR3 gives the full variable domain: DSGVTQTPKHLITATGQRVTLRCSPRSGDLSVYWYQQSLDQGLQFLIQYYNGEERAKGNILERFSAQQFPDLHSELNLSSLELGDSALYFCASSVAGRANTEAFFGQGTRLTVV.

This clone was picked up one time. This chain connects TRBV28 to TRBJ1-2; D unresolved. With 6 bases removed from V and 3 bases from J, the gap between germline ends came to 11 bases. The CDR3 extends over 13 amino acids. Germline CDR1 reads MDHEN; CDR2 reads SYDVKM. In DNA, the CDR3 is TGTGCCAGCAGCGGCGGCGGCTACTATGGCTACACCTTC. This gives the protein CASSGGGYYGYTF.

The CDR3 coding sequence is TGTGCCAGCAGGTCCCCTACAGGTTCCTACGAGCAGTACTTC. Protein sequence: CASRSPTGSYEQYF. V usage is TRBV11-1 and J usage is TRBJ2-7; possibly TRBD1 for D (5 bases). This CDR3 is 14 amino acids long. CDR1 is SGHAT and CDR2 is FQDESV in the germline V gene (reference sequence). V lost 6 bases, J lost 1 base, and 13 bases lay in between.

This clone was seen a handful of times. The chain couples TRBV18 to TRBJ1-6, with 8 bases matching TRBD1. The germline V gene encodes CDR1 KGHSH and CDR2 LQKENI. V lost 4 bases and J lost 10; bases outside the gene matches: 6. This CDR3 is 14 amino acids long. The CDR3 sequence: CASSRDRGNSPLHF. The CDR3 nucleotides read TGTGCCAGCTCACGCGACAGGGGAAACTCACCCCTCCACTTT. The complete variable domain, with remaining parts taken from reference TRBV18 and TRBJ1-6, reads NAGVMQNPRHLVRRRGQEARLRCSPMKGHSHVYWYRQLPEEGLKFMVYLQKENIIDESGMPKERFSAEFPKEGPSILRIQQVVRGDSAAYFCASSRDRGNSPLHFGNGTRLTVT.

This chain uses TRBV7-2 with TRBJ1-4, with 8 bases matching TRBD1. CDR3 size: 14 residues. J was trimmed by 8 bases and V by 5 bases; bases with no gene match: 7. In germline, CDR1 is SGHTA, CDR2 FQGNSA. As DNA, the CDR3 is TGTGCCAGCAGCCAGGACAGGGCGTTAGAAAAACTGTTTTTT. This gives the protein CASSQDRALEKLFF.

The chain links TRBV7-3 to TRBJ2-5; maybe TRBD2 (6 bases). V was cut by 3 bases and J by 1 base, with 6 bases left in between. The CDR3 is made up of 13 amino acids. The germline V gene encodes CDR1 SGHTA and CDR2 FQGTGA. The CDR3: CASSLEGQETQYF. The CDR3 nucleotides are TGTGCCAGCAGCTTGGAGGGCCAAGAGACCCAGTACTTC.

The CDR3 nucleotides read TGTGCCAGCAGCCCGACGACTAGCGGGGGGATAGAGACCCAGTACTTC. Amino acids: CASSPTTSGGIETQYF. The V and J genes are TRBV7-2 and TRBJ2-5; TRBD2 agrees at 13 bases. The CDR3 extends over 16 amino acids. From germline, CDR1 is SGHTA and CDR2 FQGNSA. V was pared by 5 bases and J by 4 bases, with 7 bases of the junction left unmatched.

The chain has TRBV4-3 and TRBJ2-5, with a tentative D call TRBD1 (6 bases). This CDR3 has 16 residues. Germline values: CDR1 LGHNA, CDR2 YSLEER. The V and J ends lost 4 bases and 5 bases respectively, with 20 bases between them. The CDR3 reads CASSRDHRAFGETQYF. The CDR3 nucleotides are TGCGCCAGCAGCCGAGACCACAGGGCTTTCGGCGAGACCCAGTACTTC.

The CDR3 loop is CASSPRGGNTIYF. As DNA, the CDR3 is TGTGCCAGCAGCCCCAGAGGTGGAAACACCATATATTTT. The rearrangement uses TRBV9 and TRBJ1-3; D gene unclear. Trimming took 4 bases from V and 3 from J, leaving 8 bases between them. Per the germline V gene, CDR1 is SGDLS and CDR2 is YYNGEE. CDR3 length: 13 residues.

This rearrangement joins TRBV28 to TRBJ1-4, with D unresolved. Trimming took 3 bases from V and 8 from J, leaving 13 bases between them. CDR1 and CDR2 from the germline V gene are MDHEN and SYDVKM. This CDR3 has 14 residues. CDR3 in amino acids: CASSLEVRLEKLFF. The CDR3 nucleotides are TGTGCCAGCAGTTTGGAAGTGAGGCTAGAAAAACTGTTTTTT.

The chain links TRBV6-6 to TRBJ1-2; TRBD1 agrees at 7 bases. The CDR3 is 16 residues long. Germline-derived CDR1 and CDR2 are MNHNY and SVGAGI (reference sequence). After removal of 5 bases from V and 4 bases from J, the junction contained 13 bases not matched to a gene. The DNA for the CDR3 is TGTGCCAGCAGTACCGGGGCCGAGACAGGGACCTATGGCTACACCTTC. The encoded protein is CASSTGAETGTYGYTF.

The V and J genes are TRBV5-1 and TRBJ2-4; D ambiguous. From germline, CDR1 is SGHRS and CDR2 YFSETQ. The V end was cut by 3 bases, the J end by 0 bases, with 7 bases between. The CDR3 runs to 14 residues. CDR3 bases: TGCGCCAGCAGCTCCATCGGAGCCAAAAACATTCAGTACTTC. Encoded protein: CASSSIGAKNIQYF.

The rearrangement joins TRBV29-1 to TRBJ1-1; D unclear. This CDR3 comprises 14 residues. Germline V gene sequence: CDR1 SQVTM, CDR2 ANQGSEA. The V and J ends lost 2 bases and 4 bases respectively, with 14 bases between them. In DNA form, the CDR3 reads TGCAGCGTTGAACAAGGAGGGAGGACCACTGAAGCTTTCTTT. This encodes CSVEQGGRTTEAFF.